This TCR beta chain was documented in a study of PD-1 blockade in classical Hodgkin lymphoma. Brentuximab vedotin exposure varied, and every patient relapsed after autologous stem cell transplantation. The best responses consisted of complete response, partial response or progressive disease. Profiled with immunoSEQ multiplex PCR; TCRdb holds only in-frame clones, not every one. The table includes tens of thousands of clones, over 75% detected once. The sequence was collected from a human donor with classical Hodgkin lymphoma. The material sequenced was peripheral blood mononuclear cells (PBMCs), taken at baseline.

CDR3 sequence: CASSLDGGASETQYF. CDR3 nucleotide sequence: TGCGCCAGCAGCTTGGATGGGGGGGCGTCAGAGACCCAGTACTTC. The J gene is TRBJ2-5, the V gene TRBV5-1; TRBD2 might be the D (7 bases). V lost 0 bases and J lost 4, with 13 bases in between. CDR1 is SGHRS, CDR2 YFSETQ, per germline. The CDR3 is made up of 15 amino acids.